What follows are 11 T cell receptor beta chains derived from one specimen sequenced in a study of blood T cell repertoires in COVID-19. Measured with immunoSEQ multiplex PCR; TCRdb has only the in-frame clones, and not every one. This table holds 190,000 or so clones, around 85% found once. The specimen was peripheral blood. Receptors were obtained from a woman older than 75 with acute or convalescent COVID-19.

This chain uses TRBV18 with TRBJ2-5; possibly TRBD1 for D (6 bases). This CDR3 is 15 amino acids long. The V and J ends lost 6 bases and 5 bases respectively, with 19 bases between them. CDR1 KGHSH and CDR2 LQKENI come from the germline V gene. In nucleotides, the CDR3 is TGTGCCAGCTCCCCCCGGACAGCTATTGTGGAGACCCAGTACTTC. Its translation: CASSPRTAIVETQYF.

The chain recombines TRBV6-5 with TRBJ1-2, with a possible D match to TRBD1 (5 bases). Trimming cost V 5 bases and J 8 bases, with 15 bases left between them. The CDR3 loop spans 13 amino acids. Looked up from germline, CDR1 is MNHEY and CDR2 is SVGAGI. The CDR3 nucleotides read TGTGCCAGCAGTCCCATAGCGGGGGGAGGCTACACCTTC. As protein: CASSPIAGGGYTF.

This chain joins TRBV6-5 and TRBJ1-1; a possible D gene is TRBD1 (6 bases). Germline V lookup: CDR1 MNHEY, CDR2 SVGAGI. The CDR3 spans 13 residues. The germline V and J ends were trimmed by 7 bases and 4 bases, with 13 bases remaining between them. CDR3 sequence reads: CASTGTGFTEAFF. CDR3 DNA sequence: TGTGCCAGCACCGGCACAGGGTTCACTGAAGCTTTCTTT.

CDR3 in amino acids: CASSALVGGGGVSYTF. As DNA, the CDR3 is TGTGCCAGCAGCGCCCTAGTGGGGGGCGGGGGAGTTAGCTACACCTTC. This chain links TRBV11-2 with TRBJ1-2; D is possibly TRBD1 (6 bases). V lost 5 bases and J lost 9, with 25 bases in between. Germline values: CDR1 SGHAT, CDR2 FQNNGV. The CDR3 has 16 amino acids.

This rearrangement joins TRBV29-1 to TRBJ2-5; 12 positions agree with TRBD2. CDR3 size: 16 residues. V dropped 7 bases and J dropped 5; count of bases not matched to a gene: 14. Germline V lookup: CDR1 SQVTM, CDR2 ANQGSEA. CDR3 protein: CSAAPSGGAFRETQYF. For the CDR3, the DNA is TGCAGCGCAGCCCCTAGCGGGGGGGCCTTCCGTGAGACCCAGTACTTC.

This chain uses TRBV7-9 with TRBJ2-7; D is unresolved. The length of the CDR3 is 14 residues. Trimming removed 3 bases at V and 5 bases at J, with 14 bases between. Per germline, CDR1 SEHNR and CDR2 FQNEAQ (reference sequence). The CDR3 region has the DNA TGTGCCAGCAGCTTGGCTGGTTTTCGGGACGAGCAGTACTTC. Amino acid sequence: CASSLAGFRDEQYF.

The CDR3, as DNA: TGTGCCAGTACCCCTCTGGAGGTTGGCAATCAGCCCCAGCATTTT. The encoded protein is CASTPLEVGNQPQHF. The chain recombines TRBV19 with TRBJ1-5; D remains unclear. Trimming took off 7 bases at V and 2 bases at J, with 15 bases between the two ends. Germline CDR1 LNHDA, CDR2 SQIVND (reference sequence). The CDR3 contains 15 residues.

J is TRBJ1-1 and V is TRBV10-2, with D maybe TRBD1 (6 bases). Germline V gene data show CDR1 as WSHSY and CDR2 as SAAADI. CDR3 size: 12 residues. The V end lost 9 bases, the J end lost 2 bases, and 10 bases lay between the germline ends. CDR3 residues: CARPGTNTEAFF. The DNA for the CDR3 is TGCGCCAGGCCCGGGACAAACACTGAAGCTTTCTTT.

The J gene is TRBJ2-1, the V gene TRBV20-1; 11 bases match TRBD2. The junction had 6 bases not matched to a gene; V was cut back by 3 bases and J by 2 bases. Germline values: CDR1 DFQATT, CDR2 SNEGSKA (reference sequence). This CDR3 has 16 amino acids. The CDR3 nucleotides are TGCAGTGCTAGTCCCCCGACTAGCGGGGCCTACAATGAGCAGTTCTTC. Translated, it gives CSASPPTSGAYNEQFF.

The genes are TRBV19 and TRBJ1-2; D not certain. Germline V gene sequence: CDR1 LNHDA, CDR2 SQIVND (reference sequence). This CDR3 has 15 residues. Trimming cost V 3 bases and J 8 bases, with 19 bases left between them. The CDR3 sequence: CASSITRTHPGGYTF. The CDR3 DNA is TGTGCCAGTAGTATTACGAGGACCCATCCGGGGGGCTACACCTTC.

The chain uses TRBV19 and TRBJ2-3; 9 bases align to TRBD2. The CDR3 length is 16 residues. The V and J ends lost 6 bases and 2 bases, in that order; junction bases with no gene match: 9. Germline values: CDR1 LNHDA, CDR2 SQIVND (reference sequence). The CDR3: CASRPRLAELTDTQYF. The CDR3 region has the DNA TGTGCCAGTAGGCCACGACTAGCGGAACTCACAGATACGCAGTATTTT.